This record concerns one T cell receptor (beta chain) sequence. Its specificity is unknown. Sequencing was performed with immunoSEQ multiplex PCR; in TCRdb, only in-frame clones are kept and a portion is missing. The profile shows about 24,000 clones, around four fifths of them singletons. This specimen comes from a study of CD4 T cells in relation to SARS-CoV-2 and coronaviruses. Study-wide context: PBMCs were cultured with antigen for roughly nine days before TCR beta sequencing.

Before the COVID-19 pandemic, during about 2010-2019, CD4+ T cells were taken from unexposed donors. CD4+ T cells were isolated from the cells after about nine days of culture. As cell numbers allowed, unexposed-donor CD4+ T cells faced SARS-CoV-2 S/N and four cold-coronavirus spikes. Cultures received half-medium IL-2 refreshes on days 3 and 7. The source is a human donor in good health. Source material: CD4+ T cells from PBMCs, cultured in vitro.

CDR3 region: CASSPTDRGLYNEQFF. The CDR3 region has the DNA TGCGCCAGCAGCCCCACGGACAGGGGTCTGTACAATGAGCAGTTCTTC. The rearrangement uses TRBV5-1 and TRBJ2-1, with 9 bases that match TRBD1. The ends lost 4 bases at V and 4 bases at J; junction bases unmatched: 9. The CDR3 consists of 16 residues. Germline lookup yields CDR1 SGHRS and CDR2 YFSETQ.